The T cell receptor beta chain described here comes from a study of blood T cell repertoires in COVID-19. About the research overall: The study drew acute and convalescent COVID-19 samples from the United States, Italy and Spain. The analysed material was cDNA or gDNA that came from T cells, B-cell-depleted T cells, or PBMCs.

Per the study methods: It was from reference gene primer amplification that nucleated cell counts were estimated. Assay used: immunoSEQ multiplex PCR; TCRdb lists only in-frame clones, some missing. V and J calls and clone size are given by that table; D and trimming were obtained from the DNA. The repertoire includes about 410,000 clones, about 91% of them detected once, and about 1.4% sits in the top ten. Seattle researchers signed up patients amid active infection and tracked them longitudinally. Only one count was recorded for this clone. Looked up from germline, CDR1 is SGDLS and CDR2 is YYNGEE. V trimming: 2 bases; J trimming: 7 bases; junction bases outside the gene matches: 6. The CDR3 contains 15 residues.

This sequence joins TRBV9 and TRBJ2-1; 10 nucleotides agree with TRBD2. The sequence derives from a woman aged 40 to 49 with COVID-19, enrolled during active disease. Sequencing was carried out using peripheral blood. The CDR3 reads CASSVLAGVSNEQFF. The CDR3 DNA follows: TGTGCCAGCAGCGTTCTAGCGGGAGTGTCAAATGAGCAGTTCTTC. The full variable domain, rest sourced from reference TRBV9 and TRBJ2-1, is DSGVTQTPKHLITATGQRVTLRCSPRSGDLSVYWYQQSLDQGLQFLIQYYNGEERAKGNILERFSAQQFPDLHSELNLSSLELGDSALYFCASSVLAGVSNEQFFGPGTRLTVL.